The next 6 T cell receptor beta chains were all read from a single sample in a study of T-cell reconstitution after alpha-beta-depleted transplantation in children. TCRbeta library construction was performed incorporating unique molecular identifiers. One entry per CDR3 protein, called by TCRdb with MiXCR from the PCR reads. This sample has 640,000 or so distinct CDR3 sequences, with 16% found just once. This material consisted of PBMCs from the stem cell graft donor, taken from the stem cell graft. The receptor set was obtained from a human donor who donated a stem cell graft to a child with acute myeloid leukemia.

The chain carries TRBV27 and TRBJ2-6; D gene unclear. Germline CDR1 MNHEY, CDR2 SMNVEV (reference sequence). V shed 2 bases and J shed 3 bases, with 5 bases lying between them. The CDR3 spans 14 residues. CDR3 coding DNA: TGTGCCAGCAGTTTACGGTTTGGGGCCAACGTCCTGACTTTC. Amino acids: CASSLRFGANVLTF.

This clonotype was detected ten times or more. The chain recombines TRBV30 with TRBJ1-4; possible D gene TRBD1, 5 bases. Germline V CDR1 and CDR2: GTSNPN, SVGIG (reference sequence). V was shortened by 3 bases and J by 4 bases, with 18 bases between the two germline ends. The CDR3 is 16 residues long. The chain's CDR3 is CAWRDPRGGDNEKLFF. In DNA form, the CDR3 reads TGTGCCTGGAGAGATCCCCGAGGAGGGGATAATGAAAAACTGTTTTTT.

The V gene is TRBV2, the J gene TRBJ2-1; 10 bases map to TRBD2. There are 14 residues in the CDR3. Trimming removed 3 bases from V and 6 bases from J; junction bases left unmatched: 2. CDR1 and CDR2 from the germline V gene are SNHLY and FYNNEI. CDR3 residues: CASSDLAGVNEQFF. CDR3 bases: TGTGCCAGCAGTGACCTAGCGGGGGTCAATGAGCAGTTCTTC.

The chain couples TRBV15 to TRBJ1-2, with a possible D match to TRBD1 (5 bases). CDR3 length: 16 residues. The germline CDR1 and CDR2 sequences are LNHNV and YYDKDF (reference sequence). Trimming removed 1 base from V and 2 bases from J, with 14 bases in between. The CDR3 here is CATSRGGREPNYGYTF. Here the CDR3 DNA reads TGTGCCACCAGCAGAGGCGGCAGGGAGCCCAACTATGGCTACACCTTC.

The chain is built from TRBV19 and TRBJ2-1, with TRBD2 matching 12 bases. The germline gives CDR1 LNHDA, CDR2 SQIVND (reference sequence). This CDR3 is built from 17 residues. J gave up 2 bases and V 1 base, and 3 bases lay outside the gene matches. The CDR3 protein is CASSIGRTSGAYNEQFF. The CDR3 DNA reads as TGTGCCAGTAGTATAGGAAGGACTAGCGGGGCCTACAATGAGCAGTTCTTC.

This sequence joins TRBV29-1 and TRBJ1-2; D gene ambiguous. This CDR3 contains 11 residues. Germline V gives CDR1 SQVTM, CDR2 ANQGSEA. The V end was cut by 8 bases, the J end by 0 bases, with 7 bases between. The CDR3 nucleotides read TGCAGCCCAAGGGCTAACTATGGCTACACCTTC. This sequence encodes CSPRANYGYTF.